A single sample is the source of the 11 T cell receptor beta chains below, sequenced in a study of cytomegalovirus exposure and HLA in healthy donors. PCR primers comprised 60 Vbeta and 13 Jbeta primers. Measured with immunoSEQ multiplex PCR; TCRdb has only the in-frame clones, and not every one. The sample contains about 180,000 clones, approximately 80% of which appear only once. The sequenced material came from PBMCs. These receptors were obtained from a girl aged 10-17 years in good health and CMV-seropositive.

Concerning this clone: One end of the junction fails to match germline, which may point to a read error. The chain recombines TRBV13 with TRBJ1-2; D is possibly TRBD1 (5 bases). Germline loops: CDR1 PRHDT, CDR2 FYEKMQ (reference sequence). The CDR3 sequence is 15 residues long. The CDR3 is CASSVGRGTFYGYTF. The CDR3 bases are TGTGCCAGCAGCGTAGGCCGGGGGACCTTCTATGGCTACACCTTC.

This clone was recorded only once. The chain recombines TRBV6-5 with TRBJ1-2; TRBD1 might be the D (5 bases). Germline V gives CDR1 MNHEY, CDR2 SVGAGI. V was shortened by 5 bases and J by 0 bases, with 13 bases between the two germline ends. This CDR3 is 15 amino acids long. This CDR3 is CASSPFGQANYGYTF. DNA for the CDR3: TGTGCCAGCAGTCCATTCGGACAAGCTAACTATGGCTACACCTTC.

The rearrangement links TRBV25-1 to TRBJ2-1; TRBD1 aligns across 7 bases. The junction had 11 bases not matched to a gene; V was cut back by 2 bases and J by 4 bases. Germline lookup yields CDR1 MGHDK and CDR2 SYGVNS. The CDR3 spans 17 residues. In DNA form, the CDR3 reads TGTGCCAGCAGTGAAGGCCCGGGACAGATACAATACAATGAGCAGTTCTTC. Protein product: CASSEGPGQIQYNEQFF. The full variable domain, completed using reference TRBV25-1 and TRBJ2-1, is EADIYQTPRYLVIGTGKKITLECSQTMGHDKMYWYQQDPGMELHLIHYSYGVNSTEKGDLSSESTVSRIRTEHFPLTLESARPSHTSQYLCASSEGPGQIQYNEQFFGPGTRLTVL.

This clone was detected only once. The CDR3 protein is CASSPEQGNYGYTF. The CDR3 DNA sequence: TGTGCCAGCAGCCCCGAACAGGGCAACTATGGCTACACCTTC. The rearrangement joins TRBV5-5 to TRBJ1-2; the D gene is possibly TRBD1 (6 bases). The CDR3 sequence is 14 residues long. The germline V and J ends were trimmed by 4 bases and 2 bases, with 12 bases remaining between them. Germline V gene lookup returns CDR1 SGHKS and CDR2 YYEKEE (reference sequence).

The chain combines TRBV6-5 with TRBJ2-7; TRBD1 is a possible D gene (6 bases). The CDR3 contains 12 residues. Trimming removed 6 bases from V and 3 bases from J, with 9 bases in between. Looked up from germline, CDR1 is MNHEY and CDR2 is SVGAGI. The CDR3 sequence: CASSTDSYEQYF. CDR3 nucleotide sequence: TGTGCCAGCAGCACGGACAGCTACGAGCAGTACTTC.

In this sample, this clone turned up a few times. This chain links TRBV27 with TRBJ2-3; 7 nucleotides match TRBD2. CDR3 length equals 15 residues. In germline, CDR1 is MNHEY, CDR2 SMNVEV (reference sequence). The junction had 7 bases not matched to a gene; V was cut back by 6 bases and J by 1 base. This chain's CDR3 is CASSLLAPGTDTQYF. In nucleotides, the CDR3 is TGTGCCAGCAGCTTACTAGCGCCGGGCACAGATACGCAGTATTTT.

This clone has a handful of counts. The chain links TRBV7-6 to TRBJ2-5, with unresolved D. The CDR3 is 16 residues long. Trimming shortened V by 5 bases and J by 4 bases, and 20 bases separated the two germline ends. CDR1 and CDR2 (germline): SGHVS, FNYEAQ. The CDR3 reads CASSRDFWQVRETQYF. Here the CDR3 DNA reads TGTGCCAGCAGCCGAGATTTTTGGCAGGTCCGAGAGACCCAGTACTTC.

The CDR3 DNA is TGTGCCAGTAGGACAGGGGACCAGCCCCAGCATTTT. It specifies CASRTGDQPQHF. V gene TRBV19 combines with J gene TRBJ1-5; 8 nucleotides line up with TRBD1. The junction had 2 bases not matched to a gene; V was cut back by 6 bases and J by 7 bases. The CDR3 consists of 12 residues. The germline CDR1 and CDR2 sequences are LNHDA and SQIVND (reference sequence). Filled out from reference TRBV19 and TRBJ1-5, the complete variable domain reads DGGITQSPKYLFRKEGQNVTLSCEQNLNHDAMYWYRQDPGQGLRLIYYSQIVNDFQKGDIAEGYSVSREKKESFPLTVTSAQKNPTAFYLCASRTGDQPQHFGDGTRLSIL.

CDR3: CASSLSRTGGSGANVLTF. The CDR3 DNA follows: TGTGCCAGCAGCTTGAGTCGGACAGGGGGCTCGGGGGCCAACGTCCTGACTTTC. The genes are TRBV5-4 and TRBJ2-6; 11 nucleotides line up with TRBD1. CDR3 length: 18 residues. Germline V gives CDR1 SGHNT, CDR2 YYREEE (reference sequence). V trimming: 1 base; J trimming: 4 bases; junction bases outside the gene matches: 7.

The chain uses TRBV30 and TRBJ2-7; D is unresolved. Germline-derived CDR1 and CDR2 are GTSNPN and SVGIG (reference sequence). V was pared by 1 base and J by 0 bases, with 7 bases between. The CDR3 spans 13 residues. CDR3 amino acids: CAWSDYSSYEQYF. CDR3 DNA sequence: TGTGCCTGGAGTGACTATAGCTCCTACGAGCAGTACTTC.

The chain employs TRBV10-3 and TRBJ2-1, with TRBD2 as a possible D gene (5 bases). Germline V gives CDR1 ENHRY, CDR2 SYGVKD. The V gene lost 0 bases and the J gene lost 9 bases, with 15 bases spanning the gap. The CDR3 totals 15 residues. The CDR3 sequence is CAISESGLTSVEQFF. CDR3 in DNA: TGTGCCATCAGTGAGTCGGGCCTCACTAGTGTTGAGCAGTTCTTC.